This record looks at one T cell receptor beta chain sequence and its context. The CDR3 loop spans 16 amino acids. Trimming took 5 bases from V and 1 from J; bases not matched to a gene: 7. Germline assignment: CDR1 SGHTA and CDR2 FQGNSA. The sample comes from a study of blood T cells in healthy people across ages. PCR was performed a second time for about 6 to 12 cycles using a sample-barcoded 5' primer and a J-beta primer mix. MiXCR, applied by TCRdb to the 5' RACE reads, yields one record per CDR3 protein. This table has over 950,000 distinct CDR3 sequences, under 40% appearing once. The sample comprised blood. The clonotype comes from a man aged 18 to 29 in good health. The chain couples TRBV7-2 to TRBJ2-2; 7 bases agree with TRBD2. CDR3 DNA sequence: TGTGCCAGCAGCAGGAAGGGAGGGATGAACACCGGGGAGCTGTTTTTT. This gives the protein CASSRKGGMNTGELFF.